The TCR beta chain described here comes from a study of cytomegalovirus exposure and HLA in healthy donors. The germline gives CDR1 LNHDA, CDR2 SQIVND (reference sequence). The CDR3 is 14 residues long. TCRdb keeps only in-frame clones here, not all; method: immunoSEQ multiplex PCR. The sample consists of tens of thousands of clones, 80% to 95% of them appearing once. General observations from the study: Confirmation in vitro established that a few CMV-associated chains were specific for CMV antigens. The study listed under 200 cytomegalovirus-associated TCR beta chains. Cytomegalovirus status was reportedly diagnosed by the classifier with high specificity and sensitivity. Rarity held for most TCR sequences, but there were some public TCRs that occurred in many donors.

In regard to this clone: The antigen remains undetermined. Relative to the germline gene, one junction end is altered; a read error may explain this.

This chain joins TRBV19 and TRBJ1-4; a possible D gene is TRBD1 (6 bases). What was sequenced was PBMCs. This receptor was obtained from a man between 18 and 35 years old in good health and CMV-seronegative. CDR3: CASNRGQFNEKLFF. The CDR3 region has the DNA TGTGCGAGTAACCGTGGACAGTTCAATGAAAAACTGTTTTTT.